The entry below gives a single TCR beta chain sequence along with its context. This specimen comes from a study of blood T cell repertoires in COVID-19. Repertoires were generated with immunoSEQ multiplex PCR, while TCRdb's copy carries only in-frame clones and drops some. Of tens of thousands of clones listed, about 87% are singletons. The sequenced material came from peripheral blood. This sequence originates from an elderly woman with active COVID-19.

CDR3 bases: TGTGCCAGCAGCCCGGGGTCGGGGCAGCCCCAGCATTTT. Translation gives CASSPGSGQPQHF. The genes are TRBV11-2 and TRBJ1-5; D not certain. The germline V and J ends were trimmed by 5 bases and 7 bases, with 12 bases remaining between them. Germline assignment: CDR1 SGHAT and CDR2 FQNNGV. CDR3 length: 13 residues.